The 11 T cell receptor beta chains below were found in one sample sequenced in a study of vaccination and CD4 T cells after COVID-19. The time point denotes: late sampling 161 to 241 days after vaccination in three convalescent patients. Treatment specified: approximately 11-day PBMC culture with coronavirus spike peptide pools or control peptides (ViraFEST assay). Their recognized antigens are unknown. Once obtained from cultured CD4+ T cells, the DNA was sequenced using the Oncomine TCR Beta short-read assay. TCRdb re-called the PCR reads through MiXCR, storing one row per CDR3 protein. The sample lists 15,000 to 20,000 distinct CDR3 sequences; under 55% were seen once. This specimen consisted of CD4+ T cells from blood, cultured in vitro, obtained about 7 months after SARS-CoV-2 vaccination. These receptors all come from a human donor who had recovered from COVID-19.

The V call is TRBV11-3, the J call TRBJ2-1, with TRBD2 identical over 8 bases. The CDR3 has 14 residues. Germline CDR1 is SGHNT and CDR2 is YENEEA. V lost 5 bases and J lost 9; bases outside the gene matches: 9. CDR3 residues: CASSTRTGGGEQFF. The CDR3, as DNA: TGTGCCAGCAGCACCCGCACGGGGGGGGGTGAGCAGTTCTTC.

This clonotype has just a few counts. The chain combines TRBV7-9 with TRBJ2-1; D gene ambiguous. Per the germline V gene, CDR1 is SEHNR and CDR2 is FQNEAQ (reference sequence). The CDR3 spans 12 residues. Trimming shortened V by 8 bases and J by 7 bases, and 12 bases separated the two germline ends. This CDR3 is CASQDRTNEQFF. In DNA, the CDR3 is TGTGCCAGCCAGGACCGGACGAATGAGCAGTTCTTC.

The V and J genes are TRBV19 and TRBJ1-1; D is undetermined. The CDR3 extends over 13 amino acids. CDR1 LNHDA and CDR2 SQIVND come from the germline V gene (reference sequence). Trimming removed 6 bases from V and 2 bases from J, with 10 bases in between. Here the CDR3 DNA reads TGTGCCAGTAGAGCACCGGGAAACACTGAAGCTTTCTTT. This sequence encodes CASRAPGNTEAFF. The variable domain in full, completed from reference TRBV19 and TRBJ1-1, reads DGGITQSPKYLFRKEGQNVTLSCEQNLNHDAMYWYRQDPGQGLRLIYYSQIVNDFQKGDIAEGYSVSREKKESFPLTVTSAQKNPTAFYLCASRAPGNTEAFFGQGTRLTVV.

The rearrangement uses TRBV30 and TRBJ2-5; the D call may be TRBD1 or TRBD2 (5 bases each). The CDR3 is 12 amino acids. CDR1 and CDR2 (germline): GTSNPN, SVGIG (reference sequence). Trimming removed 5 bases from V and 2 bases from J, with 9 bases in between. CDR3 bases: TGTGCCTGGGGGACCAATCAAGAGACCCAGTACTTC. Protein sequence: CAWGTNQETQYF.

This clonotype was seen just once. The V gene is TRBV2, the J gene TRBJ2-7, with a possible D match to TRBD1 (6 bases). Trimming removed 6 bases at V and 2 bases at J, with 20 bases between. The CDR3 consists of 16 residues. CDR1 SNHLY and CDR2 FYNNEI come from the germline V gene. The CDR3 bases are TGTGCCAGCAGGGCAGCTCCGGGACAAAGAACCTACGAGCAGTACTTC. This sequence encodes CASRAAPGQRTYEQYF.

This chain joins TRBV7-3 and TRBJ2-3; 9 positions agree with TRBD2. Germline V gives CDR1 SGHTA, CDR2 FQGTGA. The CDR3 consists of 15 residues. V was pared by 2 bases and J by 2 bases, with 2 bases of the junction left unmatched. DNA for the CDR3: TGTGCCAGCAGCTTAGCTAGCGGGGCCACAGATACGCAGTATTTT. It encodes CASSLASGATDTQYF.

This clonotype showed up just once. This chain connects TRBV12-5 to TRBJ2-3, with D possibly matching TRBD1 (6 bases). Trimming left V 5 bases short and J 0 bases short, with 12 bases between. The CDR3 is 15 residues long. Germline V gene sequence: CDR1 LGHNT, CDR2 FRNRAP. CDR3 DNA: TGTGCTAGTGGTCGCCTTGGGGGCAGCACAGATACGCAGTATTTT. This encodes CASGRLGGSTDTQYF.

The CDR3 DNA reads TGTGCCAGCAGTTACTTACGGACACTCACCCGTGAGCAGTTCTTC. Translation: CASSYLRTLTREQFF. The chain combines TRBV6-5 with TRBJ2-1; TRBD1 is a possible D gene (5 bases). The CDR3 runs to 15 residues. V was trimmed by 1 base and J by 9 bases, leaving 16 bases between them. Per the germline V gene, CDR1 is MNHEY and CDR2 is SVGAGI.

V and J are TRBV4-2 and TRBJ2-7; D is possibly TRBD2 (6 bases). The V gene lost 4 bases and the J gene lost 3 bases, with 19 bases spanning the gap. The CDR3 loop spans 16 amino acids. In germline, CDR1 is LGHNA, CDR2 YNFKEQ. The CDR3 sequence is CASSRALDTEGYEQYF. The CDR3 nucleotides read TGTGCCAGCAGCCGAGCCTTAGACACGGAGGGCTACGAGCAGTACTTC.

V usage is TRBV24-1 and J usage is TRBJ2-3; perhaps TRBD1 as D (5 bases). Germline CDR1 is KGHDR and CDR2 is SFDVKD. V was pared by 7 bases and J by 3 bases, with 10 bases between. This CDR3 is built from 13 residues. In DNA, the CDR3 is TGTGCCACCAGGGCGACAGTAACAGATACGCAGTATTTT. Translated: CATRATVTDTQYF.

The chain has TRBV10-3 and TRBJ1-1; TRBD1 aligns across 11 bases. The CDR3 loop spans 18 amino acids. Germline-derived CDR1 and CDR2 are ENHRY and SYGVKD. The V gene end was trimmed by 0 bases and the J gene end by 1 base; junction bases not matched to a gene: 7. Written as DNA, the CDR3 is TGTGCCATCAGTGAGTCTGCGGACAGGGGGCGGGGGAACACTGAAGCTTTCTTT. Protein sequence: CAISESADRGRGNTEAFF.